The following is a T cell receptor beta chain sequence with its context. Antigen specificity is unknown. The germline V gene encodes CDR1 SGHRS and CDR2 YFSETQ. This CDR3 comprises 13 residues. V was clipped by 5 bases and J by 9 bases, with 17 bases between them. These data belong to a study of Ad26.COV2.S vaccination and SARS-CoV-2 variants. The repertoire was sequenced with immunoSEQ multiplex PCR; TCRdb's copy has only in-frame clones and lacks some. The profile covers about 410,000 clones, with around 85% appearing a single time and approximately 3.7% taken by the ten largest. Study conclusions and caveats: After vaccination, reports described spike-specific CD8+ and CD4+ T cell responses as showing substantial breadth. TCR breadth and depth analyses may have underestimated total T cell responses.

The treatment here: roughly 20 received Ad26.COV2.S at low or high dose, single or two shots; about five received placebo; per-sample allocation not given. Sampling happened 63 days after the first vaccine or placebo injection. Sequences were derived from peripheral blood, sampled in a trial of Ad26.COV2.S vaccine versus placebo. The sequence came from a person between 18 and 65 years old who received the Ad26.COV2.S COVID-19 vaccine or a placebo. This rearrangement joins TRBV5-1 to TRBJ1-2; tentative D call: TRBD1 (5 bases). CDR3 sequence (DNA): TGCGCCAGCAGACCACGGGACGGGGAACGCTACACCTTC. This sequence encodes CASRPRDGERYTF.